The 23 T cell receptor beta chains in this list originate from one sample, sequenced in a study of T cell responses to AZD1222 COVID-19 vaccine. TCRdb keeps only in-frame clones here, not all; method: immunoSEQ multiplex PCR. The sample includes 120,000 or so clones, roughly 84% seen only once; the top ten take less than 8%. Sequenced material: peripheral blood, taken on day 0 of AZD1222 vaccination. All receptors derive from an adult in good health.

The chain uses TRBV11-3 and TRBJ2-1, with D perhaps matching TRBD2 (5 bases). Trimming removed 5 bases from V and 0 bases from J, with 11 bases in between. CDR3 length equals 15 residues. The germline gives CDR1 SGHNT, CDR2 YENEEA. The CDR3 reads CASSPGILSYNEQFF. The CDR3 DNA reads TGTGCCAGCAGCCCCGGGATACTCTCCTACAATGAGCAGTTCTTC.

This clone occurred a few times. This chain joins TRBV6-5 and TRBJ2-2; a possible D gene is TRBD2 (6 bases). The CDR3 is 15 residues long. With 10 bases removed from V and 1 base from J, the gap between germline ends came to 16 bases. Germline V gene data show CDR1 as MNHEY and CDR2 as SVGAGI. Here the CDR3 DNA reads TGTGCCACCATCCCAGGGAGGTGGAACACCGGGGAGCTGTTTTTT. Translating it yields CATIPGRWNTGELFF.

J is TRBJ2-1 and V is TRBV5-5; D uncertain. The CDR3 runs to 12 residues. Trimming cost V 0 bases and J 12 bases, with 10 bases left between them. Looked up from germline, CDR1 is SGHKS and CDR2 is YYEKEE (reference sequence). CDR3 bases: TGTGCCAGCAGCTTGGACCTATTGATGCAGTTCTTC. This translates into CASSLDLLMQFF.

This clone showed up just once. V usage is TRBV30 and J usage is TRBJ1-2; D call uncertain. Germline lookup yields CDR1 GTSNPN and CDR2 SVGIG (reference sequence). The CDR3 consists of 11 residues. V dropped 7 bases and J dropped 4 bases, with 10 bases sitting between them. The CDR3, as DNA: TGTGCCTATCCGGGAGGCTATGGCTACACCTTC. It codes for CAYPGGYGYTF. Combining the CDR3 with reference TRBV30 and TRBJ1-2 gives the whole variable domain SQTIHQWPATLVQPVGSPLSLECTVEGTSNPNLYWYRQAAGRGLQLLFYSVGIGQISSEVPQNLSASRPQDRQFILSSKKLLLSDSGFYLCAYPGGYGYTFGSGTRLTVV.

The J gene is TRBJ1-3, the V gene TRBV10-2; no reliable D call. CDR3 length equals 11 residues. V dropped 7 bases and J dropped 9 bases, with 10 bases sitting between them. Looked up from germline, CDR1 is WSHSY and CDR2 is SAAADI. CDR3 loop: CASTNQATIYF. In DNA form, the CDR3 reads TGCGCCAGCACAAACCAGGCCACCATATATTTT.

The V call is TRBV27, the J call TRBJ1-2; 7 bases are a match to TRBD1. This CDR3 is built from 17 residues. Trimming removed 11 bases from V and 8 bases from J; junction bases left unmatched: 26. In germline, CDR1 is MNHEY, CDR2 SMNVEV (reference sequence). The CDR3 coding sequence is TGTGCCGCCAGACAGGGCCAGTACCGAGGGGGGATGCAAGGCTACACCTTC. Protein: CAARQGQYRGGMQGYTF.

J is TRBJ2-6 and V is TRBV24-1, with D unresolved. V was pared by 5 bases and J by 0 bases, with 7 bases between. This CDR3 comprises 15 residues. Per germline, CDR1 KGHDR and CDR2 SFDVKD. In DNA form, the CDR3 reads TGTGCCACCAGTGCTACCTTCTCTGGGGCCAACGTCCTGACTTTC. Translated, it gives CATSATFSGANVLTF.

The J gene is TRBJ1-1, the V gene TRBV28; 9 positions agree with TRBD1. The CDR3 loop spans 15 amino acids. J lost 4 bases, V lost 2 bases, and 5 bases had no gene match. Per germline, CDR1 MDHEN and CDR2 SYDVKM. CDR3 residues: CASSLRDRAVTEAFF. Here the CDR3 DNA reads TGTGCCAGCAGTTTAAGGGACAGGGCGGTCACTGAAGCTTTCTTT.

CDR3 nucleotide sequence: TGCGCCAGCAGCCAAGGTTTTGAGAATCAGCCCCAGCATTTT. Encoded protein: CASSQGFENQPQHF. J is TRBJ1-5 and V is TRBV4-3; D uncertain. Trimming took 1 base from V and 4 from J, leaving 8 bases between them. The germline CDR1 and CDR2 sequences are LGHNA and YSLEER. CDR3 length: 14 amino acids.

The J gene is TRBJ2-7, the V gene TRBV7-9, with D perhaps TRBD1 or TRBD2 (6 bases each). Germline assignment: CDR1 SEHNR and CDR2 FQNEAQ (reference sequence). Deletions cut 5 bases from V and 3 bases from J, with 26 bases between. The CDR3 runs 18 residues. Written as DNA, the CDR3 is TGTGCCAGCAGCCCCTCCCTCGGCGGGACACAATTTCACTACGAGCAGTACTTC. Protein product: CASSPSLGGTQFHYEQYF.

This clone was detected only once. The chain uses TRBV28 and TRBJ2-3, with 10 positions matching TRBD1. The V segment lost 6 bases and the J segment 1 base; nucleotides outside the gene matches: 16. There are 19 residues in the CDR3. The germline CDR1 and CDR2 sequences are MDHEN and SYDVKM. The CDR3 nucleotides read TGTGCCAGCAGCCTGAGGGGACAGGGGTTGGGGATCGGCACAGATACGCAGTATTTT. Translating it yields CASSLRGQGLGIGTDTQYF. The whole variable domain, filled in from reference TRBV28 and TRBJ2-3, reads DVKVTQSSRYLVKRTGEKVFLECVQDMDHENMFWYRQDPGLGLRLIYFSYDVKMKEKGDIPEGYSVSREKKERFSLILESASTNQTSMYLCASSLRGQGLGIGTDTQYFGPGTRLTVL.

V and J are TRBV18 and TRBJ1-6, with D hard to call. Germline V lookup: CDR1 KGHSH, CDR2 LQKENI. Deletions cut 6 bases from V and 5 bases from J, with 14 bases between. This CDR3 region has 15 residues. The CDR3 coding sequence is TGTGCCAGCTCCCTCTCGGGAGGGAATAATTCACCCCTCCACTTT. Its translation is CASSLSGGNNSPLHF.

This clone was detected only a few times. The gene calls are TRBV21-1 and TRBJ1-5; the D call TRBD1 from the table was never checked on the DNA. TRBV21-1 is a listed pseudogene. The CDR3 extends over 14 amino acids. DNA for the CDR3: TGTGCCAGCAGCAATAGACAGGGGGGCAAGACCCAGCATTTT. This sequence encodes CASSNRQGGKTQHF.

The chain uses TRBV11-3 and TRBJ2-1, with D tentatively TRBD1 or TRBD2 (5 bases each). CDR3 length: 16 residues. V was clipped by 1 base and J by 6 bases, with 16 bases between them. The germline V gene has CDR1 SGHNT and CDR2 YENEEA. CDR3 DNA sequence: TGTGCCAGCAGCTTAGCAGGAGGACAAGGCCGCAATGAGCAGTTCTTC. It is translated as CASSLAGGQGRNEQFF. Complete variable domain (other parts from reference TRBV11-3 and TRBJ2-1): EAGVVQSPRYKIIEKKQPVAFWCNPISGHNTLYWYLQNLGQGPELLIRYENEEAVDDSQLPKDRFSAERLKGVDSTLKIQPAELGDSAVYLCASSLAGGQGRNEQFFGPGTRLTVL.

V usage is TRBV15 and J usage is TRBJ1-2, with TRBD1 as a possible D gene (5 bases). Germline assignment: CDR1 LNHNV and CDR2 YYDKDF (reference sequence). The CDR3 is 15 amino acids. The V end lost 0 bases, the J end lost 3 bases, and 11 bases lay between the germline ends. CDR3 coding DNA: TGTGCCACCAGCAGAGATCGCCCAGGGCACTATGGCTACACCTTC. This encodes CATSRDRPGHYGYTF.

J is TRBJ1-6 and V is TRBV2, with D uncertain. The germline CDR1 and CDR2 sequences are SNHLY and FYNNEI. CDR3 length: 14 residues. The V gene lost 3 bases and the J gene lost 8 bases, with 11 bases spanning the gap. CDR3: CASSEPHPYSPLHF. For the CDR3, the DNA is TGTGCCAGCAGTGAGCCCCACCCCTATTCACCCCTCCACTTT.

The V call is TRBV12-5, the J call TRBJ2-1; 8 bases map to TRBD1. J gave up 3 bases and V 5 bases, and 3 bases lay outside the gene matches. This CDR3 has 14 residues. Germline V CDR1 and CDR2: LGHNT, FRNRAP. The CDR3 DNA follows: TGTGCTAGTGGTCCAGGGGGCCTCTACAATGAGCAGTTCTTC. Its translation: CASGPGGLYNEQFF.

This clone was recorded a few times. The chain carries TRBV5-1 and TRBJ2-2, with 7 positions matching TRBD1. The V gene end was trimmed by 3 bases and the J gene end by 5 bases; junction bases not matched to a gene: 1. The germline gives CDR1 SGHRS, CDR2 YFSETQ. The CDR3 sequence is 13 residues long. This CDR3 reads CASSSGGTGELFF. The CDR3 nucleotides are TGCGCCAGCAGCTCAGGGGGAACCGGGGAGCTGTTTTTT.

CDR3 protein: CASSPGPGQALNTQYF. CDR3 coding DNA: TGTGCCAGCAGCCCCGGACCGGGACAGGCCCTAAATACGCAGTATTTT. This chain uses TRBV5-6 with TRBJ2-3; 8 nucleotides agree with TRBD1. The CDR3 sequence is 16 residues long. CDR1 SGHDT and CDR2 YYEEEE come from the germline V gene. After removal of 4 bases from V and 7 bases from J, the junction contained 14 bases not matched to a gene.

V and J are TRBV12-5 and TRBJ2-1; D not certain. The length of the CDR3 is 12 residues. The ends were cut back, 6 bases at V and 6 bases at J, with 9 bases in the middle. The V gene's germline CDR1 is LGHNT and CDR2 FRNRAP. The CDR3 region is CASGRPRNEQFF. The CDR3 nucleotides are TGTGCTAGTGGCCGCCCCCGCAATGAGCAGTTCTTC.

The chain uses TRBV12-3 or TRBV12-4 and TRBJ2-7; maybe TRBD1 (5 bases). CDR3 length: 12 residues. The V and J ends lost 6 bases and 4 bases respectively, with 10 bases between them. CDR3 sequence: CASRSQGYEQYF. The CDR3, as DNA: TGTGCCAGCAGATCCCAGGGTTACGAGCAGTACTTC.

J is TRBJ2-7 and V is TRBV7-9; D is uncertain. V was pared by 5 bases and J by 0 bases, with 11 bases between. The CDR3 is 14 amino acids. Germline CDR1 is SEHNR and CDR2 is FQNEAQ (reference sequence). The CDR3 nucleotides are TGTGCCAGCAGCCCGCGGCAGTCCTCCTACGAGCAGTACTTC. Translation gives CASSPRQSSYEQYF.

CDR3 in amino acids: CAWNLVRGGYNEQFF. In nucleotides, the CDR3 is TGTGCCTGGAATCTGGTGCGGGGGGGATACAATGAGCAGTTCTTC. The chain links TRBV30 to TRBJ2-1; 9 bases line up with TRBD2. The CDR3 runs 15 residues. Germline loops: CDR1 GTSNPN, CDR2 SVGIG (reference sequence). Losses at the gene ends were 4 bases for V and 4 bases for J; bases not matched to a gene: 8.